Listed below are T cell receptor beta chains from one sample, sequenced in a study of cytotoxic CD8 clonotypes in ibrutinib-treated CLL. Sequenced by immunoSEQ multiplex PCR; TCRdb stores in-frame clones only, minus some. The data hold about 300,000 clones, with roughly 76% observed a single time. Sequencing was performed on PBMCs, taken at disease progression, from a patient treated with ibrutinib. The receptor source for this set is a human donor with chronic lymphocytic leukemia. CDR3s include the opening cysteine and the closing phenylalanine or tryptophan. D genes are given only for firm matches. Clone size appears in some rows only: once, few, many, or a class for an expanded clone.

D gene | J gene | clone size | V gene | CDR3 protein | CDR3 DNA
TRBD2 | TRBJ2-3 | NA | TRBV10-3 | CAINLAGEDTQYF | TGTGCCATCAACCTAGCGGGAGAAGATACGCAGTATTTT
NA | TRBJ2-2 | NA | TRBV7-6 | CASTPSKNTGELFF | TGTGCCAGCACCCCTTCGAAGAACACCGGGGAGCTGTTTTTT
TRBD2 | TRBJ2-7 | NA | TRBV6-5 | CASSPSGGTYEQYF | TGTGCCAGCAGCCCTAGCGGGGGAACCTACGAGCAGTACTTC
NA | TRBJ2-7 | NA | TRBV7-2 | CASSLPGVRYEQYF | TGTGCCAGCAGCTTGCCCGGTGTTCGCTACGAGCAGTACTTC
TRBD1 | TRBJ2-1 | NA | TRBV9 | CASSVPGTGGKFF | TGTGCCAGCAGCGTACCCGGGACAGGGGGAAAGTTCTTC
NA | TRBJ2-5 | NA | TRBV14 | CASSQDPKTGFVSETQYF | TGTGCCAGCAGCCAAGACCCTAAGACGGGGTTTGTTTCGGAGACCCAGTACTTC
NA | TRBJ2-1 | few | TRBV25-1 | CASSDPGVNEQFF | TGTGCCAGCAGTGACCCAGGGGTTAATGAGCAGTTCTTC
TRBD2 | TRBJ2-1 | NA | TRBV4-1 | CASSLRLSSGDNEQFF | TGCGCCAGCAGCCTACGTTTGTCTAGCGGAGACAATGAGCAGTTCTTC
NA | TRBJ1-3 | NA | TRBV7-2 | CASSKGPGNTIYF | TGTGCCAGCAGCAAGGGCCCCGGAAACACCATATATTTT
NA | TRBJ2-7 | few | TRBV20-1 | CSARSYEQYF | TGCAGTGCTAGGAGCTACGAGCAGTACTTC
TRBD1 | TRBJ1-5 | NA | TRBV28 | CASGTGNDNQPQHF | TGTGCCAGCGGGACAGGGAACGACAATCAGCCCCAGCATTTT
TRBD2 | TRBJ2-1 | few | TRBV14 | CASSHLAGYEQFF | TGTGCCAGCAGCCATCTAGCGGGGTACGAGCAGTTCTTC
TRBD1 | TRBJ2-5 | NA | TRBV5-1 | CASSIGQALWETQYF | TGCGCCAGCAGCATAGGACAGGCCCTATGGGAGACCCAGTACTTC
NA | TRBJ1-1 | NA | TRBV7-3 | CASSLTSMNTEAFF | TGTGCCAGCAGCTTAACGTCAATGAACACTGAAGCTTTCTTT
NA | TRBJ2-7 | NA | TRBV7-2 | CASSSGDTEQYF | TGTGCCAGCAGCTCCGGTGACACAGAGCAGTACTTC
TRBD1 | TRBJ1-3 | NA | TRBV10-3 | CAITSGQGMWTGNTIYF | TGTGCCATCACCTCAGGACAGGGAATGTGGACGGGAAACACCATATATTTT
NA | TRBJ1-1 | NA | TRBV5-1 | CASSLTGLVVTEAFF | TGCGCCAGCAGCTTGACAGGGTTGGTCGTCACTGAAGCTTTCTTT
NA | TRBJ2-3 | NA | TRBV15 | CATPRGPSTDTQYF | TGTGCCACCCCCAGGGGCCCTAGCACAGATACGCAGTATTTT
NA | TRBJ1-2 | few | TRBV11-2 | CAIRGSREGRNYGYTF | TGTGCGATTCGGGGATCAAGGGAGGGAAGGAACTATGGCTACACCTTC
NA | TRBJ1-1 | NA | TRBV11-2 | CASSLTRQDTEAFF | TGTGCCAGCAGCTTAACCCGACAGGACACTGAAGCTTTCTTT
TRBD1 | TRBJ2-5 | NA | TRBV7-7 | CASSLDAGGRQTQYF | TGTGCCAGCAGCTTAGACGCAGGGGGCAGGCAGACCCAGTACTTC
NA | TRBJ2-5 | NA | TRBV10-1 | CASSENTSPVQETQYF | TGCGCCAGCAGTGAGAATACCTCACCGGTCCAAGAGACCCAGTACTTC
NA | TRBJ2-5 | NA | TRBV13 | CASSSLGSGTQYF | TGTGCCAGCAGCTCACTAGGGTCGGGGACCCAGTACTTC
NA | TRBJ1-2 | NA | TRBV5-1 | CASSPQGIRDYGYTF | TGCGCCAGCAGCCCCCAGGGGATCCGCGACTATGGCTACACCTTC
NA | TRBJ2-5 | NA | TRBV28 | CAIGRETQYF | TGTGCCATCGGGCGCGAGACCCAGTACTTC
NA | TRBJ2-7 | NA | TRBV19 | CASSTSTGHSYEQYF | TGTGCCAGTAGTACCTCAACAGGGCACTCCTACGAGCAGTACTTC
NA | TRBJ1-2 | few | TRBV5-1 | CASSLVEGAYGYTF | TGCGCCAGCAGCTTGGTGGAGGGAGCCTATGGCTACACCTTC
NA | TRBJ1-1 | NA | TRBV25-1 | CASSGQGLAEAFF | TGTGCCAGCAGTGGTCAGGGCCTCGCTGAAGCTTTCTTT
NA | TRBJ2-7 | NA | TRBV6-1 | CASSGPIDEQYF | TGTGCCAGCAGTGGCCCAATCGACGAGCAGTACTTC
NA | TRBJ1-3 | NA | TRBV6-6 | CASSIPDRYSGNTIYF | TGTGCCAGCAGTATACCGGACCGATACTCTGGAAACACCATATATTTT
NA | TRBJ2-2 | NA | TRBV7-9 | CASSLAGNTGELFF | TGTGCCAGCAGCTTAGCGGGTAACACCGGGGAGCTGTTTTTT
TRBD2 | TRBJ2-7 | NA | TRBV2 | CASRSLAGAREQYF | TGTGCCAGCCGATCTCTAGCGGGAGCTAGGGAGCAGTACTTC
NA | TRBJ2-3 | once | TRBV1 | CTSSPAEVRGGTDTQYF | TGCACCAGCAGCCCGGCCGAGGTGCGTGGGGGCACAGATACGCAGTATTTT
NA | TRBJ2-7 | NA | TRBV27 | CASRVGHSYEQYF | TGTGCCAGCAGAGTCGGACATTCCTACGAGCAGTACTTC
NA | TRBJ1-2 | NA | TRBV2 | CASSKGLLYGYTF | TGTGCCAGCAGTAAAGGACTACTCTATGGCTACACCTTC
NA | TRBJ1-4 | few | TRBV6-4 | CASSPDGGEKLFF | TGTGCCAGCAGTCCTGACGGGGGTGAAAAACTGTTTTTT
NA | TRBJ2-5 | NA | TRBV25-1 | CASSLQGPETQYF | TGTGCCAGCAGTCTACAGGGCCCGGAGACCCAGTACTTC
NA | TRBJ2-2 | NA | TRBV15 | CATSTRHTGELFF | TGTGCCACCAGCACTAGACACACCGGGGAGCTGTTTTTT
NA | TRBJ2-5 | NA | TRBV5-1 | CASRPGLYQETQYF | TGCGCCAGCAGGCCGGGCCTTTACCAAGAGACCCAGTACTTC
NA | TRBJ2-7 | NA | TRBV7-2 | CASSLVFERAPYEQYF | TGTGCCAGCAGCTTAGTTTTCGAGCGGGCCCCCTACGAGCAGTACTTC
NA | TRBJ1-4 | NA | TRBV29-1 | CSVEGGADEKLFF | TGCAGCGTTGAAGGGGGGGCGGATGAAAAACTGTTTTTT
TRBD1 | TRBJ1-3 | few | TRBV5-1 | CASSLGTGGNTIYF | TGCGCCAGCAGCTTGGGGACAGGGGGAAACACCATATATTTT
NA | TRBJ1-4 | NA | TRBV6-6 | CASSPKGFNEKLFF | TGTGCCAGCTCCCCCAAGGGGTTTAATGAAAAACTGTTTTTT
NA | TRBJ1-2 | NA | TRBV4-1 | CASSPAGSTSNYGYTF | TGCGCCAGCAGCCCCGCCGGCAGTACCTCTAACTATGGCTACACCTTC
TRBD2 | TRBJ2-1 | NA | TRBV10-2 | CASSGWLAGVGEQFF | TGCGCCAGCAGTGGCTGGCTAGCGGGAGTTGGGGAGCAGTTCTTC
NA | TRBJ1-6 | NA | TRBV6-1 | CASSGLQFGPGPSPLHF | TGTGCCAGCAGTGGATTACAGTTTGGGCCCGGACCATCACCCCTCCACTTT
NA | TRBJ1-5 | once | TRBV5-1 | CASTPRGGQPQHF | TGCGCCAGCACCCCTCGGGGGGGCCAGCCCCAGCATTTT
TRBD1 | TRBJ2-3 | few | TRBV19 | CASSKTGPSTDTQYF | TGTGCCAGTAGCAAGACAGGGCCCAGCACAGATACGCAGTATTTT